These T cell receptor beta chains were read from a single sample in a study of blood T cells in healthy people across ages. TCRdb reprocessed the 5' RACE reads with MiXCR, giving one entry per CDR3 protein. The sample consists of roughly 1.9 million distinct CDR3 sequences, approximately 40% of them appearing once. The source material was blood. These receptors originate from a human donor in good health. The CDR3 runs from the conserved cysteine through the conserved F or W. D genes are given only for firm matches. Clone size is shown for a subset of rows, as once, few, many or a class of expanded clone.

>-|-|TRBV5-6|TRBJ1-1
CASSLVRETEAFF
TGTGCCAGCAGCTTGGTAAGGGAAACTGAAGCTTTCTTT
>-|-|TRBV11-3|TRBJ2-7
CACSSGTSSGSYEQYF
TGTGCCTGCAGCTCCGGGACATCCTCCGGATCCTACGAGCAGTACTTC
>-|-|TRBV21-1|TRBJ1-3
CASSKHQGNTIYF
TGTGCCAGCAGCAAACATCAGGGTAACACCATATATTTT
>-|-|TRBV7-2|TRBJ1-2
CASSLSGSRYWDGYTF
TGTGCCAGCAGCTTATCCGGCTCGAGGTATTGGGATGGCTACACCTTC
>-|-|TRBV20-1|TRBJ2-3
CSATRIGAYTDTQYF
TGCAGTGCTACTCGGATAGGGGCGTACACAGATACGCAGTATTTT
>many|-|TRBV4-2|TRBJ1-5
CASSQDNQPQHF
TGTGCCAGCAGCCAAGATAATCAGCCCCAGCATTTT
>-|TRBD1|TRBV24-1|TRBJ1-2
CATSDGTGSHYGYTF
TGTGCCACCAGTGATGGGACAGGGTCGCACTATGGCTACACCTTC
>few|TRBD1|TRBV11-1|TRBJ2-3
CASSSGLGGITDTQYF
TGTGCCAGCAGCTCCGGATTAGGGGGCATCACAGATACGCAGTATTTT
>-|-|TRBV3-1|TRBJ1-2
CASSQVGAGHGYTF
TGTGCCAGCAGCCAAGTCGGCGCAGGGCATGGCTACACCTTC
>few|-|TRBV7-2|TRBJ1-2
CASSTRGQLNPYGYTF
TGTGCCAGCAGCACCCGGGGCCAGTTGAACCCCTATGGCTACACCTTC
>-|-|TRBV24-1|TRBJ2-3
CATSGGLGTDTQYF
TGTGCCACCAGTGGAGGGTTGGGCACAGATACGCAGTATTTT
>-|TRBD1|TRBV6-5|TRBJ2-7
CASRGQGTFVYEQYF
TGTGCCAGCAGGGGACAGGGTACCTTCGTATATGAGCAGTACTTC
>few|TRBD2|TRBV29-1|TRBJ2-1
CSVERPLAGGLRGNEQFF
TGCAGCGTTGAACGGCCACTAGCGGGGGGGCTGAGGGGCAATGAGCAGTTCTTC
>-|-|TRBV14|TRBJ2-3
CASSQIGVGDTQYF
TGTGCCAGCAGCCAAATTGGAGTAGGAGATACGCAGTATTTT
>-|-|TRBV2|TRBJ1-6
CASSTKKGSPLHF
TGTGCCAGCAGTACTAAGAAGGGTTCACCCCTCCACTTT
>few|-|TRBV27|TRBJ1-1
CASIFLGGYTEAFF
TGTGCCAGCATCTTCCTGGGGGGGTACACTGAAGCTTTCTTT
>few|-|TRBV7-2|TRBJ2-5
CASSLMGSQYF
TGTGCCAGCAGCTTAATGGGATCGCAGTACTTC
>-|TRBD2|TRBV7-9|TRBJ2-1
CASSPDYERGGAGELFF
TGTGCCAGCAGCCCGGACTACGAGCGGGGGGGCGCCGGGGAGCTGTTCTTC
>-|-|TRBV27|TRBJ2-7
CASSNARRGGEQYF
TGTGCCAGCAGTAACGCGAGAAGGGGGGGCGAGCAGTACTTC
>-|-|TRBV6-2/TRBV6-3|TRBJ1-1
CATHLGGTPKGAFF
TGTGCCACCCACTTAGGGGGAACCCCTAAGGGAGCTTTCTTT
>few|-|TRBV5-6|TRBJ2-3
CASSSPGLPTDTQYF
TGTGCCAGCAGCTCTCCGGGACTCCCCACAGATACGCAGTATTTT
>-|-|TRBV7-2|TRBJ1-2
CASSWGLTGKGYTF
TGTGCCAGCAGCTGGGGATTAACAGGGAAGGGCTACACCTTC
>-|-|TRBV15|TRBJ1-2
CTTSRLLDGDGYTF
TGTACCACCAGCAGGCTCTTGGACGGTGATGGCTACACCTTC
>-|-|TRBV12-3/TRBV12-4|TRBJ1-2
CASSLALDGYTF
TGTGCCAGCAGTTTAGCGCTAGACGGCTACACCTTC
>-|TRBD1|TRBV12-3/TRBV12-4|TRBJ2-3
CASILGQTSTDTQYF
TGTGCCAGCATCTTGGGACAGACTAGCACAGATACGCAGTATTTT
>-|-|TRBV2|TRBJ1-1
CASRGDRLGAFF
TGTGCCAGCAGGGGGGACCGCCTCGGAGCTTTCTTT
>-|-|TRBV7-9|TRBJ2-6
CASSPLFSGANVLTF
TGTGCCAGCAGTCCTCTTTTCTCTGGGGCCAACGTCCTGACTTTC
>-|-|TRBV7-9|TRBJ1-6
CASSSEHGSPLHF
TGTGCCAGCAGCTCAGAGCACGGTTCACCCCTCCACTTT
>few|-|TRBV5-5|TRBJ2-7
CASSRDFGYEQYF
TGTGCCAGCAGCAGGGACTTTGGATACGAGCAGTACTTC
>few|-|TRBV6-5|TRBJ2-3
CASSSLDRPYTQYF
TGTGCCAGCAGTTCCCTAGACCGACCTTATACGCAGTATTTT
>-|TRBD2|TRBV4-3|TRBJ2-3
CASSQDLTGGPTDTQYF
TGCGCCAGCAGCCAAGATTTGACGGGGGGGCCGACAGATACGCAGTATTTT
>-|TRBD1|TRBV27|TRBJ1-2
CASSLSQGATNGYTF
TGTGCCAGCAGTTTATCCCAGGGGGCTACAAACGGCTACACCTTC
>-|-|TRBV12-3/TRBV12-4|TRBJ1-5
CASSLTRIQPQHF
TGTGCCAGCAGTTTGACCCGCATTCAGCCCCAGCATTTT
>-|TRBD1|TRBV9|TRBJ1-1
CASSVEGGVGTEAFF
TGTGCCAGCAGCGTAGAAGGGGGCGTAGGCACTGAAGCTTTCTTT
>-|-|TRBV29-1|TRBJ2-4
CSVPTGSKNIQYF
TGCAGCGTCCCTACAGGGTCCAAAAACATTCAGTACTTC
>few|-|TRBV28|TRBJ2-5
CASTESRSNQETQYF
TGTGCCAGCACCGAATCTCGGTCCAACCAAGAGACCCAGTACTTC
>many|TRBD1|TRBV4-1|TRBJ1-6
CASSHEGAGSPLHF
TGCGCCAGCAGCCACGAGGGGGCCGGTTCACCCCTCCACTTT
>many|-|TRBV4-3|TRBJ2-7
CASSQGGPTYEQYF
TGCGCCAGCAGCCAAGGGGGGCCGACCTACGAGCAGTACTTC
>-|-|TRBV12-5|TRBJ2-7
CASGPDSYYEQYF
TGTGCTAGTGGACCTGACAGTTACTACGAGCAGTACTTC
>few|TRBD1|TRBV3-1|TRBJ2-7
CASSQLGQGYEQYF
TGTGCCAGCAGCCAACTGGGACAGGGGTACGAGCAGTACTTC
>few|-|TRBV4-3|TRBJ1-2
CASSQVQGPYGYTF
TGCGCCAGCAGCCAGGTCCAGGGACCCTATGGCTACACCTTC
>-|-|TRBV5-1|TRBJ2-1
CASRETANYNEQFF
TGCGCCAGCAGAGAAACAGCTAACTACAATGAGCAGTTCTTC
>-|-|TRBV13|TRBJ2-7
CASSLWRYVQYF
TGTGCCAGCAGCTTATGGCGCTACGTGCAGTACTTC
>-|-|TRBV2|TRBJ2-1
CASSGRAGEQFF
TGTGCCAGCAGCGGAAGGGCGGGTGAGCAGTTCTTC
>-|-|TRBV7-8|TRBJ1-5
CASSPNFVGYFQHF
TGTGCCAGCAGCCCAAACTTCGTGGGGTATTTCCAGCATTTT
>-|-|TRBV10-3|TRBJ2-5
CAISAARRETQYF
TGTGCCATCAGTGCAGCCCGACGGGAGACCCAGTACTTC
>few|-|TRBV14|TRBJ2-5
CASSPYHQETQYF
TGTGCCAGCAGCCCGTACCATCAAGAGACCCAGTACTTC
>-|-|TRBV6-2/TRBV6-3|TRBJ2-1
CASSRLSGLYNEQFF
TGTGCCAGCAGCAGACTAAGCGGGCTCTACAATGAGCAGTTCTTC
>few|TRBD1|TRBV25-1|TRBJ2-1
CASSDLRTGNEQFF
TGTGCCAGCAGTGACCTTAGGACAGGAAATGAGCAGTTCTTC
>few|-|TRBV11-2|TRBJ1-2
CASSNYPLSLDYGYTF
TGTGCCAGCAGCAATTATCCCCTATCCCTAGACTATGGCTACACCTTC
>-|-|TRBV7-2|TRBJ2-3
CASSLIGGMATDTQYF
TGTGCCAGCAGCTTAATTGGCGGGATGGCAACAGATACGCAGTATTTT
>once|-|TRBV4-2|TRBJ2-1
CASSQDGGGQHNEQFF
TGTGCCAGCAGCCAAGATGGAGGGGGACAACACAATGAGCAGTTCTTC
>few|-|TRBV2|TRBJ2-5
CASRRQLQETQYF
TGTGCCAGCAGGAGACAGCTTCAAGAGACCCAGTACTTC
>many|-|TRBV11-3|TRBJ2-7
CASSFGYSSLGGPYEQYF
TGTGCCAGCAGCTTTGGCTACAGCTCCCTAGGAGGACCCTACGAGCAGTACTTC